The rows below give T cell receptor beta chains drawn from one sample of a study of vaccination and CD4 T cells after COVID-19. Using its own MiXCR run on the PCR reads, TCRdb lists one record per CDR3 protein. The data contain about 16,000 distinct CDR3 sequences, approximately 54% of them seen just once; the ten biggest clones take up roughly 15%. No antigen has been identified for these receptors. This sample comprised CD4+ T cells from blood, cultured in vitro, obtained about 7 months after SARS-CoV-2 vaccination. Receptor source: a human donor who had recovered from COVID-19. Each CDR3 is given with its conserved first and last residue. The D gene is left open where the match is weak. The size field is filled for only some rows; it gives once, few, many or a size class.

D: .
J: TRBJ1-2
V: TRBV5-6
size: .
CDR3: CASSLEGRMDGYTF
DNA: TGTGCCAGCAGCTTGGAGGGCAGGATGGACGGCTACACCTTC

D: .
J: TRBJ2-5
V: TRBV14
size: .
CDR3: CASSQDYGTGSGRETQYF
DNA: TGCGCCAGCAGCCAAGATTACGGGACAGGGAGCGGGAGAGAGACCCAGTACTTC

D: TRBD1
J: TRBJ1-1
V: TRBV20-1
size: once
CDR3: CSARQGGVDTEAFF
DNA: TGCAGTGCTAGACAGGGGGGAGTTGACACTGAAGCTTTCTTT

D: TRBD1
J: TRBJ1-6
V: TRBV28
size: .
CDR3: CAVNTGGAGNSPLHF
DNA: TGTGCCGTAAACACAGGGGGCGCGGGGAATTCACCCCTCCACTTT

D: .
J: TRBJ2-7
V: TRBV2
size: .
CDR3: CASSEGTAYEQYF
DNA: TGTGCCAGCAGTGAAGGGACAGCTTACGAGCAGTACTTC

D: TRBD2
J: TRBJ2-7
V: TRBV4-1
size: .
CDR3: CASSQTSGSSYEQYF
DNA: TGCGCCAGCAGCCAAACTAGCGGGAGCTCCTACGAGCAGTACTTC

D: .
J: TRBJ2-3
V: TRBV7-2
size: .
CDR3: CASSFRPQGTDTQYF
DNA: TGTGCCAGCAGCTTTCGACCCCAAGGGACAGATACGCAGTATTTT

D: TRBD1
J: TRBJ1-2
V: TRBV7-2
size: .
CDR3: CASSFIGQGAGGYTF
DNA: TGTGCCAGCAGCTTCATCGGACAGGGGGCGGGAGGCTACACCTTC

D: TRBD1
J: TRBJ2-1
V: TRBV7-3
size: few
CDR3: CASSIQGSSYNEQFF
DNA: TGTGCCAGCAGCATACAGGGGAGCTCCTACAATGAGCAGTTCTTC

D: .
J: TRBJ2-5
V: TRBV29-1
size: few
CDR3: CSVVRWTSLGETQYF
DNA: TGCAGCGTCGTACGGTGGACAAGCCTCGGAGAGACCCAGTACTTC

D: .
J: TRBJ1-6
V: TRBV7-2
size: few
CDR3: CASSLILRGSPLHF
DNA: TGTGCCAGCAGCTTGATCCTCAGGGGCTCACCCCTCCACTTT

D: TRBD2
J: TRBJ2-3
V: TRBV7-2
size: .
CDR3: CASSTRRLAGTDTQYF
DNA: TGTGCCAGCAGCACCCGTAGACTAGCGGGCACAGATACGCAGTATTTT

D: TRBD1
J: TRBJ2-1
V: TRBV15
size: few
CDR3: CATGTGYNEQFF
DNA: TGTGCCACCGGGACAGGTTACAATGAGCAGTTCTTC

D: TRBD1
J: TRBJ1-2
V: TRBV6-1
size: few
CDR3: CASSARQGGYTF
DNA: TGTGCCAGCAGTGCCAGACAGGGTGGCTACACCTTC

D: .
J: TRBJ2-5
V: TRBV6-2/TRBV6-3
size: .
CDR3: CASRGEGGTQYF
DNA: TGTGCCAGCAGGGGAGAAGGAGGGACCCAGTACTTC

D: TRBD1
J: TRBJ2-7
V: TRBV20-1
size: .
CDR3: CSALDRGHSYEQYF
DNA: TGCAGTGCTCTTGACAGGGGGCACTCCTACGAGCAGTACTTC

D: TRBD2
J: TRBJ2-5
V: TRBV11-2
size: .
CDR3: CASSSGTSGGEGETQYF
DNA: TGTGCCAGCAGCTCCGGGACTAGCGGGGGAGAGGGGGAGACCCAGTACTTC

D: .
J: TRBJ1-2
V: TRBV20-1
size: few
CDR3: CSARRSHNYGYTF
DNA: TGCAGTGCTAGGAGGTCCCATAACTATGGCTACACCTTC

D: TRBD1
J: TRBJ2-7
V: TRBV20-1
size: .
CDR3: CSAFRTGGSEQYF
DNA: TGCAGTGCTTTCCGGACAGGGGGCTCCGAGCAGTACTTC

D: TRBD2
J: TRBJ2-3
V: TRBV20-1
size: .
CDR3: CSAPRLAGGWGTDTQYF
DNA: TGCAGTGCCCCACGCCTAGCGGGGGGCTGGGGCACAGATACGCAGTATTTT

D: TRBD2
J: TRBJ2-3
V: TRBV10-3
size: .
CDR3: CAIKPTSGGDTQYF
DNA: TGTGCCATCAAGCCGACTAGCGGGGGAGATACGCAGTATTTT

D: .
J: TRBJ2-3
V: TRBV7-3
size: .
CDR3: CASSQERLSSTDTQYF
DNA: TGTGCCAGCAGCCAGGAGAGACTTTCTAGCACAGATACGCAGTATTTT

D: .
J: TRBJ1-5
V: TRBV10-3
size: .
CDR3: CATLGQNSNQPQHF
DNA: TGTGCCACCCTCGGACAGAATAGCAATCAGCCCCAGCATTTT

D: .
J: TRBJ2-1
V: TRBV18
size: .
CDR3: CASSPGWANHNEQFF
DNA: TGTGCCAGCTCACCCGGTTGGGCGAACCACAATGAGCAGTTCTTC

D: TRBD2
J: TRBJ2-5
V: TRBV20-1
size: .
CDR3: CSVRPGLAIETQYF
DNA: TGCAGTGTTCGCCCGGGACTAGCTATCGAGACCCAGTACTTC

D: TRBD2
J: TRBJ2-5
V: TRBV20-1
size: few
CDR3: CSARVSGGGETQYF
DNA: TGCAGTGCTAGAGTGAGCGGGGGAGGGGAGACCCAGTACTTC

D: .
J: TRBJ2-2
V: TRBV28
size: .
CDR3: CASSTAIATGELFF
DNA: TGTGCCAGCAGTACCGCCATTGCCACCGGGGAGCTGTTTTTT

D: TRBD2
J: TRBJ2-1
V: TRBV7-3
size: .
CDR3: CASSSRGGLAGSEQFF
DNA: TGTGCCAGCAGCTCCCGTGGGGGACTAGCGGGATCTGAGCAGTTCTTC

D: TRBD2
J: TRBJ2-7
V: TRBV20-1
size: once
CDR3: CSARDSSGTGYEQYF
DNA: TGCAGTGCTAGAGATTCGAGCGGGACGGGGTACGAGCAGTACTTC

D: .
J: TRBJ2-5
V: TRBV7-2
size: .
CDR3: CASSSDLVQETQYF
DNA: TGTGCCAGCAGTTCGGACTTGGTTCAAGAGACCCAGTACTTC

D: .
J: TRBJ1-1
V: TRBV19
size: few
CDR3: CASSLQEGYTEAFF
DNA: TGTGCCAGTAGTTTACAGGAGGGGTACACTGAAGCTTTCTTT

D: .
J: TRBJ1-2
V: TRBV7-2
size: .
CDR3: CASSSTPRGGGYTF
DNA: TGTGCCAGCAGCTCCACTCCGAGAGGGGGTGGCTACACCTTC

D: TRBD2
J: TRBJ2-3
V: TRBV20-1
size: .
CDR3: CSARPARGGYTDTQYF
DNA: TGCAGTGCCCGGCCGGCGCGCGGGGGATACACAGATACGCAGTATTTT

D: .
J: TRBJ2-5
V: TRBV10-2
size: medium-sized
CDR3: CASSVAETQYF
DNA: TGCGCCAGCAGTGTCGCAGAGACCCAGTACTTC

D: TRBD1
J: TRBJ1-5
V: TRBV6-5
size: few
CDR3: CASSYRPGQGNQPQHF
DNA: TGTGCCAGCAGTTACAGGCCGGGACAGGGAAATCAGCCCCAGCATTTT

D: TRBD2
J: TRBJ2-5
V: TRBV27
size: few
CDR3: CASSYWTSGTETQYF
DNA: TGTGCCAGCAGTTATTGGACTAGCGGTACAGAGACCCAGTACTTC